Included here is one T cell receptor beta chain sequence, with context. Its antigen remains unidentified. The CDR3 runs 15 residues. The V segment lost 3 bases and the J segment 4 bases; nucleotides outside the gene matches: 5. CDR1 is SGDLS, CDR2 YYNGEE, per germline. This entry belongs to a study of cytomegalovirus exposure and HLA in healthy donors. Study summary: Unique TCR beta sequences numbering about 100 million came from some 200 million T cells in an earlier analysis.

Findings and limits, study-wide: Information on immune exposure was restricted to one variable (CMV serostatus). TCR association rates varied by HLA locus in a later analysis, with DRB1 highest and HLA-C lowest.

The PCR used 60 Vbeta and 13 Jbeta primers. Authors' processing steps: Later analysis identified approximately 80 million unique TCR beta chains, about 10 million shared. The method was immunoSEQ multiplex PCR; TCRdb's version includes in-frame clones alone and lacks a portion of them. Clone size and the V and J calls come from that table; the DNA yielded D and trimming. The table has 210,000 or so clones, approximately 84% seen once. V gene TRBV9 combines with J gene TRBJ2-5, with 11 bases fitting TRBD2. The sequencing sample was made of PBMCs. This sequence was found in a woman aged 40 to 50 in good health and CMV-seronegative. CDR3 region: CASSATSGGRETQYF. The DNA for the CDR3 is TGTGCCAGCAGCGCCACTAGCGGGGGCCGAGAGACCCAGTACTTC.